The 15 T cell receptor beta chains reported below all come from one sample, sequenced in a study of OX40 agonist ivuxolimab in advanced cancers. Here immunoSEQ multiplex PCR was the method, and the copy in TCRdb shows in-frame clones only, minus some. The sample has 55,000 to 80,000 clones; 80% to 90% are singletons. Sample: CD4+ or CD8+ T cells sorted from blood, taken in a trial of the OX40 agonist ivuxolimab. These receptor sequences come from an adult with an advanced solid tumor such as melanoma, head and neck, liver or kidney cancer.

The V call is TRBV28, the J call TRBJ2-5, with TRBD2 identical over 12 bases. The CDR3 has 18 amino acids. Per germline, CDR1 MDHEN and CDR2 SYDVKM. With 5 bases clipped from V and 5 bases from J, the junction kept 15 bases outside the gene matches. In DNA form, the CDR3 reads TGTGCCAGCAGTCCGCCGGGACTAGCGGGCCCTCGAAGGGAGACCCAGTACTTC. Translated, it gives CASSPPGLAGPRRETQYF.

The V call is TRBV21-1, the J call TRBJ1-4; TRBD1 reflects the table's D call only, with no check against the DNA. TRBV21-1 has pseudogene status. CDR3 size: 15 residues. CDR3 protein: CASSRTPDRNEKLFF. CDR3 DNA sequence: TGTGCCAGCAGCAGGACCCCGGACAGGAATGAAAAACTGTTTTTT.

This chain uses TRBV6-5 with TRBJ1-3; D unresolved. CDR1 is MNHEY and CDR2 is SVGAGI in the germline V gene. Deletions cut 7 bases from V and 3 bases from J, with 13 bases between. CDR3 length equals 14 residues. The CDR3 protein is CASIPWARGNTIYF. CDR3 DNA: TGTGCCAGCATCCCTTGGGCCCGTGGAAACACCATATATTTT.

The rearrangement links TRBV5-6 to TRBJ2-7; D is possibly TRBD1 (6 bases). Trimming pared 0 bases from V and 2 bases from J, leaving 12 bases between. The V gene's germline CDR1 is SGHDT and CDR2 YYEEEE. This CDR3 contains 15 residues. The CDR3 sequence: CASSLEQQGTYEQYF. The DNA of the CDR3 is TGTGCCAGCAGCTTGGAACAACAGGGAACCTACGAGCAGTACTTC. The full variable domain, in which reference TRBV5-6 and TRBJ2-7 provide the parts outside the CDR3, is DAGVTQSPTHLIKTRGQQVTLRCSPKSGHDTVSWYQQALGQGPQFIFQYYEEEERQRGNFPDRFSGHQFPNYSSELNVNALLLGDSALYLCASSLEQQGTYEQYFGPGTRLTVT.

This clone occurred once. The rearrangement links TRBV11-2 to TRBJ1-4, with D hard to call. Germline V gives CDR1 SGHAT, CDR2 FQNNGV. V was clipped by 1 base and J by 8 bases, with 11 bases between them. The CDR3 consists of 14 residues. CDR3 DNA sequence: TGTGCCAGCAGCTTAGCGCACCTGCGGGAAAAACTGTTTTTT. Amino acids: CASSLAHLREKLFF.

The rearrangement links TRBV2 to TRBJ2-1; D uncertain. The V gene lost 11 bases and the J gene lost 1 base, with 15 bases spanning the gap. The CDR3 is 14 amino acids. Germline CDR1 and CDR2: SNHLY and FYNNEI. The CDR3 region has the DNA TGTGCCGGAAGAGACGGCAGTTCCTACAATGAGCAGTTCTTC. Translated, it gives CAGRDGSSYNEQFF.

To note about this clone: The sample holds other DNA sequences that translate to the same CDR3. This chain joins TRBV7-8 and TRBJ2-4; D is perhaps TRBD2 (6 bases). There are 19 residues in the CDR3. Germline-derived CDR1 and CDR2 are SGHVS and FQNEAQ. Trimming stripped 5 bases from V and 1 base from J, with 24 bases between. The CDR3 region has the DNA TGTGCCAGCAGCCCTCTCCAGCGGGCGTGGGTGAGGGCCAAAAACATTCAGTACTTC. Translation gives CASSPLQRAWVRAKNIQYF.

DNA for the CDR3: TGTGCCAGCAGTGACAGTGTGAACACTGAAGCTTTCTTT. Translating gives CASSDSVNTEAFF. The chain couples TRBV6-6 to TRBJ1-1, with D maybe TRBD1 (5 bases). This CDR3 contains 13 residues. Trimming took off 5 bases at V and 0 bases at J, with 7 bases between the two ends. Germline-derived CDR1 and CDR2 are MNHNY and SVGAGI (reference sequence).

This clone was counted a single time. The V gene is TRBV5-1, the J gene TRBJ1-5; no definite D call. CDR3 length equals 16 residues. Germline V gene sequence: CDR1 SGHRS, CDR2 YFSETQ. Between the trimmed V and J ends, which lost 4 bases and 6 bases, there was a span of 20 bases. The CDR3 DNA reads as TGCGCCAGCAGCCTCGGGCCCAGCCAGAGAGGTCAGCCCCAGCATTTT. Its translation is CASSLGPSQRGQPQHF.

The rearrangement links TRBV28 to TRBJ2-2; unclear D gene. Germline V gene data show CDR1 as MDHEN and CDR2 as SYDVKM. The length of the CDR3 is 15 residues. Trimming pared 4 bases from V and 3 bases from J, leaving 12 bases between. This CDR3 is CASSSKTRDTGELFF. For the CDR3, the DNA is TGTGCCAGCAGTTCCAAGACTCGGGACACCGGGGAGCTGTTTTTT.

V usage is TRBV20-1 and J usage is TRBJ2-7; D may be TRBD1 (5 bases). The V end lost 1 base, the J end lost 9 bases, and 7 bases lay between the germline ends. The CDR3 extends over 10 amino acids. Germline V lookup: CDR1 DFQATT, CDR2 SNEGSKA (reference sequence). CDR3 sequence: CSARGQGQYF. The CDR3 DNA sequence: TGCAGTGCTAGAGGGCAGGGGCAGTACTTC.

The count of this clone is one. The CDR3 nucleotides are TGCGCCAGCAGCCAAGATTGGGGTACGATTAACTTATATGGCTACACCTTC. This gives the protein CASSQDWGTINLYGYTF. The genes are TRBV4-3 and TRBJ1-2; D unresolved. V dropped 0 bases and J dropped 5 bases, with 19 bases sitting between them. From germline, CDR1 is LGHNA and CDR2 YSLEER. This CDR3 spans 17 amino acids.

This rearrangement joins TRBV19 to TRBJ2-4, with 11 bases fitting TRBD1. This CDR3 is built from 15 residues. Germline CDR1 is LNHDA and CDR2 is SQIVND (reference sequence). J lost 7 bases, V lost 5 bases, and 7 bases had no gene match. CDR3 sequence (DNA): TGTGCCAGTAGTCAATGGGGGACAGGGGGTAACATTCAGTACTTC. It encodes CASSQWGTGGNIQYF.

This chain connects TRBV9 to TRBJ2-2; tentative D call: TRBD2 (5 bases). The CDR3 spans 15 residues. CDR1 and CDR2 (germline): SGDLS, YYNGEE. Trimming left V 1 base short and J 4 bases short, with 11 bases between. In nucleotides, the CDR3 is TGTGCCAGCAGCGTATCCGGGGATGGCACCGGGGAGCTGTTTTTT. It yields the protein CASSVSGDGTGELFF.

In this sample, this clone turned up once. This chain links TRBV19 with TRBJ2-2, with 9 bases that match TRBD1. Germline values: CDR1 LNHDA, CDR2 SQIVND (reference sequence). The V segment lost 5 bases and the J segment 4 bases; nucleotides outside the gene matches: 8. The CDR3 consists of 16 residues. In nucleotides, the CDR3 is TGTGCCAGTAGTTCTCGGACAGGGGAGGGCACCGGGGAGCTGTTTTTT. This encodes CASSSRTGEGTGELFF.